These 18 T cell receptor beta chains were all obtained from the same sample, sequenced in a study of regulatory and conventional T cells in RAG deficiency. Some clones are missing from TCRdb's copy, which holds only in-frame ones; the method was immunoSEQ multiplex PCR. The sample yields 40,000 to 55,000 clones, approximately 90% seen once. The sorted conventional CD4+ T cells were CD25-low and CD127-high, with genomic DNA sequenced. The same specimen was also included in a second study, on regulatory T cells. That source adds: The primer mix had 52 TRBV and 13 TRBJ primers.

What was sequenced was CD4+ effector T cells sorted from blood. The origin of the receptors is a human donor in good health.

This chain joins TRBV11-3 and TRBJ2-3; D gene uncertain. V was trimmed by 1 base and J by 5 bases, leaving 10 bases between them. The CDR3 has 14 residues. Per the germline V gene, CDR1 is SGHNT and CDR2 is YENEEA. CDR3 nucleotides: TGTGCCAGCAGCTTAGGACGGTTCAGAGATACGCAGTATTTT. Protein product: CASSLGRFRDTQYF. The full variable domain, its missing parts supplied by reference TRBV11-3 and TRBJ2-3, is EAGVVQSPRYKIIEKKQPVAFWCNPISGHNTLYWYLQNLGQGPELLIRYENEEAVDDSQLPKDRFSAERLKGVDSTLKIQPAELGDSAVYLCASSLGRFRDTQYFGPGTRLTVL.

The CDR3 loop is CAWSEQLYNEQFF. The CDR3 DNA follows: TGTGCCTGGAGTGAACAGCTCTACAATGAGCAGTTCTTC. The chain joins TRBV30 to TRBJ2-1; no clear D. The V end lost 1 base, the J end lost 3 bases, and 7 bases lay between the germline ends. CDR1 and CDR2 from the germline V gene are GTSNPN and SVGIG (reference sequence). The CDR3 consists of 13 residues.

J is TRBJ2-7 and V is TRBV5-1; D remains unclear. The CDR3 runs 13 residues. CDR1 and CDR2 (germline): SGHRS, YFSETQ. Deletions cut 2 bases from V and 1 base from J, with 7 bases between. The CDR3: CASSFGESYEQYF. CDR3 nucleotides: TGCGCCAGCAGCTTTGGAGAGTCCTACGAGCAGTACTTC.

Points on this clone: Different DNA sequences within this sample yield the same CDR3. The chain joins TRBV10-3 to TRBJ1-1; D remains ambiguous. The germline V gene encodes CDR1 ENHRY and CDR2 SYGVKD. The CDR3 runs to 15 residues. The germline V and J ends were trimmed by 0 bases and 0 bases, with 8 bases remaining between them. The chain's CDR3 is CAISESQDLNTEAFF. DNA for the CDR3: TGTGCCATCAGTGAGTCGCAGGACCTGAACACTGAAGCTTTCTTT.

In nucleotides, the CDR3 is TGTGCCAGCAGCCTGGACAGGGGGCGAGAGACCCAGTACTTC. As protein: CASSLDRGRETQYF. The J gene is TRBJ2-5, the V gene TRBV6-1, with 11 bases fitting TRBD1. This CDR3 contains 14 residues. The V gene end was trimmed by 6 bases and the J gene end by 4 bases; junction bases not matched to a gene: 4. Germline values: CDR1 MNHNS, CDR2 SASEGT.

The chain employs TRBV6-1 and TRBJ2-7; D remains ambiguous. The germline V gene has CDR1 MNHNS and CDR2 SASEGT. Trimming shortened V by 5 bases and J by 4 bases, and 12 bases separated the two germline ends. There are 13 residues in the CDR3. The CDR3 spells CASSPPGQYEQYF. DNA for the CDR3: TGTGCCAGCAGTCCCCCGGGCCAGTACGAGCAGTACTTC.

The genes are TRBV9 and TRBJ2-3, with TRBD1 as a possible D gene (7 bases). This CDR3 comprises 16 residues. Germline assignment: CDR1 SGDLS and CDR2 YYNGEE. V lost 4 bases and J 3 bases, leaving 18 bases between the germline ends. The CDR3 region is CASSPYQGGGTDTQYF. CDR3 nucleotides: TGTGCCAGCAGCCCCTACCAGGGGGGTGGGACAGATACGCAGTATTTT.

V usage is TRBV7-9 and J usage is TRBJ2-2; no clear D. Germline V gene sequence: CDR1 SEHNR, CDR2 FQNEAQ (reference sequence). The V and J ends lost 0 bases and 0 bases respectively, with 5 bases between them. The CDR3 extends over 15 amino acids. The CDR3 nucleotides read TGTGCCAGCAGCTTAGCGGGGTCGAACACCGGGGAGCTGTTTTTT. Residues: CASSLAGSNTGELFF.

The genes are TRBV7-9 and TRBJ1-5, with 9 bases fitting TRBD1. The CDR3 covers 13 residues. Trimming at V came to 6 bases and at J to 7 bases, leaving 4 bases not matched to a gene. The germline gives CDR1 SEHNR, CDR2 FQNEAQ (reference sequence). The CDR3, as DNA: TGTGCCAGCAGTGCTACAGGGGGCCAGCCCCAGCATTTT. This translates into CASSATGGQPQHF.

This chain connects TRBV5-1 to TRBJ2-3; 9 positions agree with TRBD2. V dropped 5 bases and J dropped 6; count of bases not matched to a gene: 13. This CDR3 has 16 amino acids. Germline V lookup: CDR1 SGHRS, CDR2 YFSETQ. CDR3 nucleotides: TGCGCCAGCAGGAGGGAGGTAGCGGGGGTTGCCGATACGCAGTATTTT. Its protein is CASRREVAGVADTQYF. The variable domain in full, completed from reference TRBV5-1 and TRBJ2-3, reads KAGVTQTPRYLIKTRGQQVTLSCSPISGHRSVSWYQQTPGQGLQFLFEYFSETQRNKGNFPGRFSGRQFSNSRSEMNVSTLELGDSALYLCASRREVAGVADTQYFGPGTRLTVL.

This sequence joins TRBV6-5 and TRBJ1-2; D is unclear. CDR1 is MNHEY, CDR2 SVGAGI, per germline. This CDR3 is 11 amino acids long. The V and J ends lost 6 bases and 8 bases respectively, with 10 bases between them. CDR3 loop: CASRTAEGYTF. Written as DNA, the CDR3 is TGTGCCAGCAGGACCGCGGAAGGCTACACCTTC.

V gene TRBV10-3 combines with J gene TRBJ2-1; D possibly uses TRBD1 or TRBD2 (6 bases each). V was clipped by 5 bases and J by 7 bases, with 21 bases between them. Germline V CDR1 and CDR2: ENHRY, SYGVKD. The CDR3 spans 16 residues. The CDR3 DNA is TGTGCCATCAGTCAGAAGAGGGGGGCGGTGGGGAATGAGCAGTTCTTC. Translating it yields CAISQKRGAVGNEQFF.

The CDR3 nucleotides are TGTGCCAGGGACGGGGGAGGAGAGACCCAGTACTTC. Protein product: CARDGGGETQYF. The chain links TRBV30 to TRBJ2-5; possible D gene TRBD2, 6 bases. This CDR3 has 12 residues. Trimming removed 8 bases from V and 4 bases from J, with 14 bases in between. Per the germline V gene, CDR1 is GTSNPN and CDR2 is SVGIG (reference sequence).

This chain links TRBV4-2 with TRBJ2-2, with 7 positions matching TRBD1. From germline, CDR1 is LGHNA and CDR2 YNFKEQ. The junction had 4 bases not matched to a gene; V was cut back by 4 bases and J by 5 bases. This CDR3 is 14 amino acids long. The CDR3 region has the DNA TGTGCCAGCAGCCCGCGACAGGGAACCGGGGAGCTGTTTTTT. Its protein is CASSPRQGTGELFF.

This rearrangement joins TRBV19 to TRBJ2-5, with D maybe TRBD1 (7 bases). Trimming cost V 7 bases and J 4 bases, with 10 bases left between them. The CDR3 extends over 12 amino acids. Germline CDR1 and CDR2: LNHDA and SQIVND (reference sequence). This chain's CDR3 is CASTQGGETQYF. The CDR3 DNA sequence: TGTGCCAGTACCCAGGGGGGAGAGACCCAGTACTTC.

The chain joins TRBV5-1 to TRBJ2-3, with D perhaps matching TRBD2 (5 bases). V lost 4 bases and J 4 bases, leaving 13 bases between the germline ends. The CDR3 runs 14 residues. Germline V gene lookup returns CDR1 SGHRS and CDR2 YFSETQ. This CDR3 reads CASSLDAGPDTQYF. The CDR3 DNA reads TGCGCCAGCAGCCTGGACGCGGGTCCAGATACGCAGTATTTT.

The rearrangement joins TRBV30 to TRBJ1-2; D gene ambiguous. There are 12 residues in the CDR3. V lost 0 bases and J lost 7, with 9 bases in between. The V gene's germline CDR1 is GTSNPN and CDR2 SVGIG (reference sequence). The CDR3 bases are TGTGCCTGGAGTGTACCCAGGTCTGGCTACACCTTC. Protein: CAWSVPRSGYTF.

The rearrangement links TRBV18 to TRBJ1-6, with a possible D match to TRBD1 (5 bases). V dropped 3 bases and J dropped 14 bases, with 14 bases sitting between them. Looked up from germline, CDR1 is KGHSH and CDR2 is LQKENI. The CDR3 is made up of 13 amino acids. CDR3 region: CASSPDSVSTLHF. For the CDR3, the DNA is TGTGCCAGCTCACCCGACAGCGTTTCTACCCTCCACTTT. The full variable domain, completed using reference TRBV18 and TRBJ1-6, is NAGVMQNPRHLVRRRGQEARLRCSPMKGHSHVYWYRQLPEEGLKFMVYLQKENIIDESGMPKERFSAEFPKEGPSILRIQQVVRGDSAAYFCASSPDSVSTLHFGNGTRLTVT.